The T cell receptor beta chain described here comes from a study of T cells in localized non-small cell lung cancer. General study results and limits: Because researchers sequenced only one region of the tumor, heterogeneity is still possible. In the blood, greater T cell density corresponded to longer overall survival. Adjacent lung was found to contain a median roughly 60 of the top 100 tumor clones. Peak T cell clonality was found in uninvolved adjacent lung, exceeding tumor.

This clone appeared once. Its specificity is not known. Repertoires were generated with immunoSEQ multiplex PCR, while TCRdb's copy carries only in-frame clones and drops some. This sample has approximately 83,000 clones; under 95% occur once, and the top ten carry over 4%. The germline gives CDR1 PRHDT, CDR2 FYEKMQ (reference sequence). The CDR3 spans 12 residues. The V gene lost 2 bases and the J gene lost 6 bases, with 6 bases spanning the gap. The sequence was obtained from a woman aged 40-75 years with stage II squamous cell lung carcinoma. Sequenced here: PBMCs, sampled before any cancer treatment. This chain joins TRBV13 and TRBJ2-3; D is undetermined. The CDR3 loop is CASSLYPDTQYF. CDR3 coding DNA: TGTGCCAGCAGCTTATACCCGGATACGCAGTATTTT.